A selection of T cell receptor beta chains follows, all from one sample in a study of CD8+CD57+ T cells in acquired aplastic anemia. A single record per CDR3 protein comes from TCRdb applying MiXCR to the reads. The sample contains hundreds of thousands of distinct CDR3 sequences, about 70% of which appear only once. The sample taken for sequencing was sorted CD4+, CD8+, or CD8+CD57+ T cells (not recorded which) from PBMCs. The receptors stem from a human donor in good health, serving as a control. The CDR3 runs from the conserved cysteine through the conserved F or W. A D gene is named only where the DNA matches it firmly. Some rows mark clone size as missing; the rest say once, few, many or name a class of expanded clone.

CDR3nt	CDR3aa	abundance	d_gene	v_gene	j_gene
TGTGCCACCAGTGACGGGCAAGAGACCCAGTACTTC	CATSDGQETQYF	-	-	TRBV24-1	TRBJ2-5
TGTGCCAGTAGTATCGGGTTTAGCAATCAGCCCCAGCATTTT	CASSIGFSNQPQHF	-	-	TRBV19	TRBJ1-5
TGCAGTGCCTCCAATTTGCTAGCGGGCACCTACGAGCAGTACTTC	CSASNLLAGTYEQYF	-	TRBD2	TRBV20-1	TRBJ2-7
TGTGCCAGCAGTTTACGGGAGACTGAAGCTTTCTTT	CASSLRETEAFF	many	-	TRBV12-3/TRBV12-4	TRBJ1-1
TGCGCCAGCAGCTTGGTCTTGGGCGGTGATGAGCAGTTCTTC	CASSLVLGGDEQFF	-	-	TRBV5-1	TRBJ2-1
TGCAGTGGTAGGAGGGGCGGTGAAAAACTGTTTTTT	CSGRRGGEKLFF	-	-	TRBV20-1	TRBJ1-4
TGCGCCAGCAGCTTGGTTGGGGGAGGGGTATCGGGCTCTGAAGCTTTCTTT	CASSLVGGGVSGSEAFF	-	-	TRBV5-1	TRBJ1-1
TGCGCCAGCGCCCTAGGACTCGCTTCTACAGCTTTCTTT	CASALGLASTAFF	-	-	TRBV5-1	TRBJ1-1
TGTGCCAGCAGCTCCCGCAACGACAGGGGGAAAGGTGGGGCCAACGTCCTGACTTTC	CASSSRNDRGKGGANVLTF	-	TRBD1	TRBV7-6	TRBJ2-6
TGTGCCAGCAGTTTACAGGGTAGGGGCGAGCAGTACTTC	CASSLQGRGEQYF	-	-	TRBV12-3/TRBV12-4	TRBJ2-7
TGTGCCAGCAGCATCGCCGGGGGGGTCTCCACAGATACGCAGTATTTT	CASSIAGGVSTDTQYF	-	TRBD2	TRBV5-4	TRBJ2-3
TGCAGTGCTAGACCTCGACAGGGGTGGACAACTGAAGCTTTCTTT	CSARPRQGWTTEAFF	many	TRBD1	TRBV20-1	TRBJ1-1
TGTGCCAGCCGAAGAGGGGAAAGGGCTTTCTTT	CASRRGERAFF	many	-	TRBV11-2	TRBJ1-1
TGTGCCGGAACCTTAGGGGGGGGGCCCACATATAAGCAGTATTTT	CAGTLGGGPTYKQYF	-	-	TRBV7-2	TRBJ2-3
TGTGCCAGTAGTCGCACAGGGGTCCCCTACGAGCAGTACTTC	CASSRTGVPYEQYF	many	TRBD1	TRBV19	TRBJ2-7
TGTGCCAGCAGCTTACACGCCGGAGAGTACACGCTGCATACTTTC	CASSLHAGEYTLHTF	once	-	TRBV7-9	TRBJ2-6
TGTGCCAGCAGTTACTCGAAGCCTAGCGGGCCTTTCTTCTACGAGCAGTACTTC	CASSYSKPSGPFFYEQYF	-	TRBD2	TRBV6-2/TRBV6-3	TRBJ2-7
TGTGCCAGCTCACAAGAGTCGCGGCAGTTCTTC	CASSQESRQFF	-	-	TRBV18	TRBJ2-1
TGCGCCAGCAGCCACCGACAGGGATTCGGTCCCCACGAGCAGTACTTC	CASSHRQGFGPHEQYF	-	TRBD1	TRBV5-1	TRBJ2-7
TGCAGCACCGCCGGGCAGCGCTATGGCTACACCTTC	CSTAGQRYGYTF	-	-	TRBV29-1	TRBJ1-2
TGTGCCAGCAGCTCACTCGTGACGCTTAGCTCTGGGGCCAACGTCCTGACTTTC	CASSSLVTLSSGANVLTF	many	-	TRBV7-9	TRBJ2-6
TGTGCCAGCAGTTTATTGCGAGCCGGGCGCACCGGGGAGCTGTTTTTT	CASSLLRAGRTGELFF	many	-	TRBV12-3/TRBV12-4	TRBJ2-2
TGTGCCACCCAAGGGGGCTCTGAGACCCAGTACTTC	CATQGGSETQYF	few	TRBD1	TRBV11-2	TRBJ2-5
TGTGCCAGCAGGGTACCGGGGCTACTCTCACGCCTGCACTTT	CASRVPGLLSRLHF	-	-	TRBV9	TRBJ1-6
TGCAGTGCTAACTGGTGGACAGGGGGAAACACAGATACGCAGTATTTT	CSANWWTGGNTDTQYF	-	TRBD1	TRBV20-1	TRBJ2-3
TGTGCCAGCAAGGCTCGAGTTAATGAAAAACTGTTTTTT	CASKARVNEKLFF	many	-	TRBV6-1	TRBJ1-4
TGTGCCAGCAGCAAGGGACTAGCCGCTCAAAAGACCAAGTATTTT	CASSKGLAAQKTKYF	-	-	TRBV7-2	TRBJ1-3
TGCGGCAGTAGCATGCAGGGGGGGTACGGGCAGTACTTC	CGSSMQGGYGQYF	-	-	TRBV7-6	TRBJ2-7
TGTGCCAGCAGCCAACGGACGAACCTCCAAGAGACCCAGTACTTC	CASSQRTNLQETQYF	many	-	TRBV3-1	TRBJ2-5
TGCAGTGCTAGGGGGGGCGGGGGATCCTATGGCTACACCTTC	CSARGGGGSYGYTF	-	-	TRBV20-1	TRBJ1-2
TGCGCCAGCAGCGAGACTAGCGCTGAGCAGTTCTTC	CASSETSAEQFF	-	TRBD2	TRBV10-2	TRBJ2-1
TGCAGTGCCTTCTCTAGCGGGGGTCCGTATTTT	CSAFSSGGPYF	many	TRBD2	TRBV20-1	TRBJ2-3
TGTGCCAGCAGCCCTGCCGGGACTAGCGGAAGGGAGCAGTACTTC	CASSPAGTSGREQYF	-	TRBD2	TRBV5-1	TRBJ2-7
TGTGCCAGCAGCTTCACAGGGGGGCAGCCCTACGAGCAGTACTTC	CASSFTGGQPYEQYF	-	TRBD1	TRBV5-5	TRBJ2-7
TGTGCCAGCAGCTTAGGACGGGGCCCCTACGGGCAGTACTTC	CASSLGRGPYGQYF	-	-	TRBV19	TRBJ2-7
TGTGCCAGCAGCCAGGCAGGGTTTAACAATCAGCCCCAGCATTTT	CASSQAGFNNQPQHF	many	-	TRBV5-5	TRBJ1-5
TGTGCCAGTAGTACAGCGGCCTACGATACGCAGGATTTT	CASSTAAYDTQDF	-	-	TRBV19	TRBJ2-3
TGTGCCAGCAGTCGATGGGGGTATGGCTACACCTTC	CASSRWGYGYTF	-	-	TRBV6-4	TRBJ1-2
TGTGCCAGCAGTCAAACCCACGAAGCCTGGACAGTCTATAGCTCCTACAATGAGCAGTTCTTC	CASSQTHEAWTVYSSYNEQFF	many	-	TRBV6-6	TRBJ2-1
TGTGCCAGCAGCGTTACGGGGGGCGGGCCCTCCTACGAGCAGTACTTC	CASSVTGGGPSYEQYF	once	-	TRBV9	TRBJ2-7
TGTGCCATCAGTTCCGGGGGAGATTACGAGCAGTACTTC	CAISSGGDYEQYF	once	-	TRBV10-3	TRBJ2-7
TGCAGTGCTAGATACCCACAGGGGGACGAGCAGTACTTC	CSARYPQGDEQYF	-	TRBD1	TRBV20-1	TRBJ2-7
TGCAGCGTTGAGAGAAGGGACGGTTACATGAACACTGAAGCTTTCTTT	CSVERRDGYMNTEAFF	-	-	TRBV29-1	TRBJ1-1
TGCGCCAGCAGCCAAGATTGGTCGGGAAACACCGGGGGGCTGTTTTTT	CASSQDWSGNTGGLFF	-	-	TRBV4-3	TRBJ2-2
TGTGCCAGCAGTGCGACTAGCGGGGCTGGGGCCAATGAGCAGTTCTTC	CASSATSGAGANEQFF	-	TRBD2	TRBV2	TRBJ2-1
TGTGCCAGCAGCCGAGATGGTGACGGGGAGCAGTACTTGTTTTTT	CASSRDGDGEQYLFF	-	-	TRBV9	TRBJ2-2
TGCAGTTCCAGGGTCACCTACGAGCAGTACTTC	CSSRVTYEQYF	-	-	TRBV20-1	TRBJ2-7